Described below is a single T cell receptor beta chain sequence and its context. No antigen is known for it. No base-level quality is on record; no much larger clone is a single base apart. The entry originates in a study of CD8+ T cells in alopecia areata (dated 2018 in TCRdb). For the study in its entirety: Treated patients were enrolled in an open-label pilot trial of oral tofacitinib at 5 to 10 mg twice daily for moderate-to-severe alopecia areata. Patients received tofacitinib for 6 to 18 months and were then followed off drug for 6 months to check for delayed response and recurrence. Disease severity in treated patients was measured with the SALT score, which quantifies the percentage of affected scalp surface area. To study T cell clonal expansion in alopecia areata, the researchers applied high-throughput TCRbeta sequencing to both the C3H/HeJ mouse model and human patients. Human TCRbeta sequencing covered scalp tissue and sorted CD4+ and CD8+ peripheral blood T cells from patchy and totalis/universalis alopecia areata patients and healthy controls. Biopsies were taken from tofacitinib-treated patients at baseline and at 4 and 24 weeks of treatment, and a later scalp biopsy was taken in several of the tofacitinib-treated patients. Clonality in the scalp was compared among normal scalp (n=4), patchy alopecia areata scalp (n=8), and alopecia totalis/universalis scalp (n=8). RNA was obtained with the PAXgene miRNA kit for fixed scalp, the miRNeasy kit for PBMCs, and the RNeasy kit for mouse skin. Amplification of TCRbeta CDR3 regions was done by immunoSEQ multiplex PCR using 35 Vbeta forward primers and 13 Jbeta reverse primers. Overall study results and their limits: Unlike mouse skin, where gammadelta T cells dominate, normal human skin contains resident alphabeta T cells that get sequenced too, which complicates analysis of the scalp TCR repertoire. The treated cohort was small, with a single nonresponder, so links between baseline CD8+ expansion and response need larger studies. Tofacitinib significantly decreased scalp clonality and the number of expanded CD8+ clones among the top 100 scalp clones. Higher clonality and more expanded CD8+ clones were observed in lesional scalp than in normal scalp, particularly in alopecia totalis/universalis, a finding suggestive of antigenic drive. Compared with mice, TCR sequences shared between patients were less clear, possibly partly because of HLA diversity across the patient population. During tofacitinib treatment, many expanded lesional clones stuck around in both scalp and blood, and this persistence may partly explain why relapse happens after treatment is stopped.

This specimen's time point label, per the study, means: more than three weeks on oral tofacitinib. The treatment or condition label, as the study defines it: oral pan-JAK inhibitor, 5-10 mg twice daily. From alopecia areata patients, peripheral blood was collected along with lesional scalp punch biopsies. PBMCs were isolated by density centrifugation and stained for CD3, CD4 and CD8, after which CD4+ and CD8+ T cells were sorted on a FACSAria. From the cysteine up to the phenylalanine, the CDR3 has a length of 12 residues. Just CDR3 DNA is preserved here, 36 bases in frame from base 1. The V end loses 2 bases and the J end loses 2 bases, and a stretch of 5 bases separates them. The germline V gene sets CDR1 to SQVTM and CDR2 to ANQGSEA. Libraries came from the immunoSEQ multiplex PCR assay. To provide template for TCR sequencing, every sample had RNA extracted and reverse transcribed into cDNA. First-strand cDNA was synthesized with SuperScript III using a 2:1 mix of oligo-dT and random hexamers. A synthetic immune receptor repertoire was used to measure amplification bias, and any remaining bias was corrected computationally. Under the source paper's analysis protocol: Raw reads were preprocessed to remove errors, and CDR3 was defined according to IMGT conventions as the region from the conserved cysteine to phenylalanine. Clonality was computed by normalizing Shannon entropy by log2 of the number of productive unique TCRs and subtracting the result from 1. CD4 or CD8 identity of scalp clones was inferred by cross-referencing scalp TCRbeta sequences with sorted blood CD4 and CD8 repertoires. Not all clones reach the TCRdb copy of this immuneACCESS table, which keeps in-frame sequences only. Checked studies attribute under half of the gap to unresolved V genes and leave the rest unexplained. For V, J and clone size, that table is used; D and trimming come from the DNA. In all, the sample holds around 70,000 clones, and around 30% of those were seen once. The ten biggest clones cover more than 13% of the sample.

The rearrangement combines TRBV29-1 with TRBJ2-3; possibly the D gene is TRBD2, per 5 matching bases. The receptor was derived from a human donor with alopecia areata. The specimen was CD8+ T cells sorted from blood, collected at week 4, from a patient treated with tofacitinib. DNA sequence: TGCAGCGTTGAACGGGACACAGATACGCAGTATTTT. Translated, it gives CSVERDTDTQYF.